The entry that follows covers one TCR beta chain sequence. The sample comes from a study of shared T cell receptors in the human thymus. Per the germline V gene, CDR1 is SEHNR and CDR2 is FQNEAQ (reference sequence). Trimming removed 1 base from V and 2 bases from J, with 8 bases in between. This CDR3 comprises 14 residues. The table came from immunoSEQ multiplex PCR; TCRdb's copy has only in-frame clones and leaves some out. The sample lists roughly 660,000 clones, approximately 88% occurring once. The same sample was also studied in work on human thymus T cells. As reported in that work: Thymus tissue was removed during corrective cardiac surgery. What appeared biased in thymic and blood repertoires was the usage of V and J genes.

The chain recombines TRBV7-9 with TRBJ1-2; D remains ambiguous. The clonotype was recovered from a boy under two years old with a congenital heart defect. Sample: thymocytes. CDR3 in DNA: TGTGCCAGCAGCTTAGGGCAGATCAACTATGGCTACACCTTC. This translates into CASSLGQINYGYTF.